The clone carrying this T cell receptor (beta chain) has a count of ten or more. Its antigen is undetermined. These data come from a study of beta chain features in type 1 diabetes. Study findings and constraints: When Type 1 diabetes patients were examined, their TCRB CDR3s proved moderately but significantly shorter in all four CD4+ subsets.

This CDR3 contains 15 residues. CDR1 and CDR2 (germline): LNHDA, SQIVND (reference sequence). The V end was cut by 4 bases, the J end by 0 bases, with 10 bases between. The study reverse transcribed the entire isolated RNA, so it sequenced expressed TCRB transcripts. Some clones are missing from TCRdb's copy, which holds only in-frame ones; the method was immunoSEQ multiplex PCR. The table has over 120,000 clones, about 12% seen once; the top ten hold around 1.4%. The clonotype was recovered from a man younger than 35 with type 1 diabetes. This chain connects TRBV19 to TRBJ2-4, with D hard to call. Sequencing was done on a sample of central memory CD4+ T cells from blood. The DNA for the CDR3 is TGTGCCAGTAGTAGGGCGGAACTAGCCAAAAACATTCAGTACTTC. Its protein is CASSRAELAKNIQYF.